The 30 T cell receptor beta chains below were found in one sample sequenced in a study of cytomegalovirus exposure and HLA in healthy donors. The study ran its PCR with 60 Vbeta and 13 Jbeta primers. This table comes from immunoSEQ multiplex PCR, and its TCRdb copy is limited to in-frame clones, with some not included. The sample holds about 140,000 clones; 80% are singletons and the top ten take 2% to 3%. Material for sequencing was PBMCs. Source of these receptors: a man aged 45-65 years in good health and CMV-seronegative.

In its sample, this clone was seen a few times. The CDR3 DNA reads as TGTGCCAGCAGTGAGGCCCAGGGGGCGGGATACGAGCAGTACTTC. Amino acid sequence: CASSEAQGAGYEQYF. The rearrangement joins TRBV6-1 to TRBJ2-7, with TRBD1 matching 8 bases. V trimming: 3 bases; J trimming: 4 bases; junction bases outside the gene matches: 8. The V gene's germline CDR1 is MNHNS and CDR2 SASEGT. The CDR3 sequence is 15 residues long.

This chain links TRBV27 with TRBJ1-5; D gene uncertain. This CDR3 region has 13 residues. Germline V lookup: CDR1 MNHEY, CDR2 SMNVEV (reference sequence). Deletions cut 4 bases from V and 4 bases from J, with 8 bases between. CDR3 region: CASSSRENQPQHF. For the CDR3, the DNA is TGTGCCAGCAGTTCCCGGGAAAATCAGCCCCAGCATTTT.

This chain joins TRBV18 and TRBJ1-6; 8 bases align to TRBD1. Germline V gene lookup returns CDR1 KGHSH and CDR2 LQKENI. The CDR3 totals 17 residues. V dropped 2 bases and J dropped 6; count of bases not matched to a gene: 9. Written as DNA, the CDR3 is TGTGCCAGCTCACCAACAATACCGACAGGGGCTAATTCACCCCTCCACTTT. Its protein is CASSPTIPTGANSPLHF.

CDR3 nucleotides: TGTGCCAGCAGTGAAGCCGGGACAGGGGGGGAAAAACTGTTTTTT. Protein product: CASSEAGTGGEKLFF. The J gene is TRBJ1-4, the V gene TRBV6-1; 11 bases are a match to TRBD1. The germline CDR1 and CDR2 sequences are MNHNS and SASEGT. Unmatched junction bases numbered 2, after V lost 0 bases and J lost 8 bases. The CDR3 totals 15 residues.

The J gene is TRBJ2-1, the V gene TRBV15; D unresolved. The CDR3 length is 13 residues. The germline V gene encodes CDR1 LNHNV and CDR2 YYDKDF (reference sequence). V was clipped by 1 base and J by 4 bases, with 5 bases between them. This chain's CDR3 is CATSRGLYNEQFF. The CDR3 DNA sequence: TGTGCCACCAGCAGAGGACTTTACAATGAGCAGTTCTTC.

The CDR3 sequence is CASSLNGIRTEAFF. In nucleotides, the CDR3 is TGTGCCAGCAGCTTAAACGGGATTCGCACTGAAGCTTTCTTT. This chain uses TRBV7-2 with TRBJ1-1; D not certain. V shed 2 bases and J shed 4 bases, with 11 bases lying between them. The CDR3 sequence is 14 residues long. CDR1 and CDR2 (germline): SGHTA, FQGNSA.

The rearrangement uses TRBV5-4 and TRBJ2-7, with TRBD2 as a possible D gene (6 bases). The germline CDR1 and CDR2 sequences are SGHNT and YYREEE (reference sequence). CDR3 length: 15 amino acids. Trimming shortened V by 0 bases and J by 0 bases, and 10 bases separated the two germline ends. The CDR3 coding sequence is TGTGCCAGCAGCTTGGTGGTGGGGGGCTCCTACGAGCAGTACTTC. This codes for CASSLVVGGSYEQYF.

The chain uses TRBV7-6 and TRBJ2-1; TRBD2 agrees at 11 bases. CDR1 is SGHVS and CDR2 is FNYEAQ in the germline V gene. Trimming at V came to 0 bases and at J to 8 bases, leaving 3 bases not matched to a gene. The CDR3 is made up of 15 amino acids. As DNA, the CDR3 is TGTGCCAGCAGCTTAGCTAGCGGGGGGGTGGATGAGCAGTTCTTC. As protein: CASSLASGGVDEQFF.

The rearrangement links TRBV29-1 to TRBJ2-7; 9 bases agree with TRBD2. The CDR3 is made up of 13 amino acids. With V trimmed by 3 bases and J by 4 bases, 4 bases remained unmatched. The V gene's germline CDR1 is SQVTM and CDR2 ANQGSEA. The CDR3 coding sequence is TGCAGCGTTGAGGCGGGAGGGCCTTACGAGCAGTACTTC. As protein: CSVEAGGPYEQYF.

The chain has TRBV5-6 and TRBJ1-2; D unclear. CDR1 and CDR2 from the germline V gene are SGHDT and YYEEEE. Trimming shortened V by 1 base and J by 2 bases, and 6 bases separated the two germline ends. CDR3 length: 13 residues. This chain's CDR3 is CASSLNLNYGYTF. The CDR3 DNA sequence: TGTGCCAGCAGCTTGAACCTAAACTATGGCTACACCTTC.

The chain links TRBV7-3 to TRBJ2-3; 8 bases align to TRBD2. J lost 3 bases, V lost 8 bases, and 7 bases had no gene match. CDR1 and CDR2 from the germline V gene are SGHTA and FQGTGA. The CDR3 totals 14 residues. The CDR3 protein is CASAASGYTDTQYF. The CDR3 region has the DNA TGTGCCAGCGCGGCTAGCGGGTATACAGATACGCAGTATTTT.

The V call is TRBV5-1, the J call TRBJ1-2; no firm D call. V was trimmed by 0 bases and J by 4 bases, leaving 10 bases between them. This CDR3 is 14 amino acids long. Germline-derived CDR1 and CDR2 are SGHRS and YFSETQ. The CDR3 loop is CASSLVGESYGYTF. The CDR3 DNA is TGCGCCAGCAGCTTGGTCGGGGAGAGCTATGGCTACACCTTC.

This chain joins TRBV5-1 and TRBJ1-3; TRBD1 matches at 9 bases. Germline V gene data show CDR1 as SGHRS and CDR2 as YFSETQ. With V trimmed by 3 bases and J by 4 bases, 5 bases remained unmatched. The CDR3 runs to 15 residues. The CDR3: CASSSGQGGGNTIYF. DNA for the CDR3: TGCGCCAGCAGCTCGGGACAGGGTGGAGGAAACACCATATATTTT.

The chain combines TRBV19 with TRBJ1-2; 7 nucleotides align to TRBD1. This CDR3 spans 13 amino acids. Germline V gene lookup returns CDR1 LNHDA and CDR2 SQIVND (reference sequence). V gave up 4 bases and J gave up 3 bases; unmatched junction bases: 2. The CDR3 nucleotides read TGTGCCAGTAGTAGAACAGGGGACTATGGCTACACCTTC. This translates into CASSRTGDYGYTF. The variable domain in full, with the rest retrieved from reference TRBV19 and TRBJ1-2, is DGGITQSPKYLFRKEGQNVTLSCEQNLNHDAMYWYRQDPGQGLRLIYYSQIVNDFQKGDIAEGYSVSREKKESFPLTVTSAQKNPTAFYLCASSRTGDYGYTFGSGTRLTVV.

The chain has TRBV5-1 and TRBJ2-2, with D perhaps matching TRBD1 (5 bases). The V and J ends lost 0 bases and 1 base respectively, with 7 bases between them. This CDR3 has 15 residues. The germline CDR1 and CDR2 sequences are SGHRS and YFSETQ. CDR3 loop: CASSLGQMNTGELFF. CDR3 DNA sequence: TGCGCCAGCAGCTTGGGACAGATGAACACCGGGGAGCTGTTTTTT.

The chain recombines TRBV5-1 with TRBJ2-1; 8 positions agree with TRBD1. After removal of 3 bases from V and 5 bases from J, the junction contained 7 bases not matched to a gene. The CDR3 spans 15 residues. Looked up from germline, CDR1 is SGHRS and CDR2 is YFSETQ. CDR3 nucleotide sequence: TGCGCCAGCAGCTGGGACAGGCCTGGAAACAATGAGCAGTTCTTC. Protein product: CASSWDRPGNNEQFF.

This clone was seen only a few times. The J gene is TRBJ2-7, the V gene TRBV6-5; D gene unclear. The CDR3 length is 13 residues. V was trimmed by 2 bases and J by 0 bases, leaving 5 bases between them. The germline CDR1 and CDR2 sequences are MNHEY and SVGAGI. CDR3 sequence (DNA): TGTGCCAGCAGTTACCCGAGCTCCTACGAGCAGTACTTC. This encodes CASSYPSSYEQYF.

This clone was detected only a few times. The V gene is TRBV18, the J gene TRBJ2-3; 8 bases are shared with TRBD2. The CDR3 is 16 amino acids. Germline trimming cut 3 bases from V and 1 base from J; bases unmatched to any gene: 6. The germline CDR1 and CDR2 sequences are KGHSH and LQKENI. CDR3 loop: CASSPPGSGGTDTQYF. The CDR3 DNA reads TGTGCCAGCTCACCCCCGGGTAGCGGGGGCACAGATACGCAGTATTTT. The entire variable domain, with the rest obtained from reference TRBV18 and TRBJ2-3, is as follows: NAGVMQNPRHLVRRRGQEARLRCSPMKGHSHVYWYRQLPEEGLKFMVYLQKENIIDESGMPKERFSAEFPKEGPSILRIQQVVRGDSAAYFCASSPPGSGGTDTQYFGPGTRLTVL.

V is TRBV5-1 and J is TRBJ2-3; TRBD2 matches 10 bases. The trim removed 1 base at V and 5 bases at J, leaving 7 bases unmatched. The CDR3 has 16 amino acids. In germline, CDR1 is SGHRS, CDR2 YFSETQ. The CDR3 coding sequence is TGCGCCAGCAGCTTGCCCACTAGCGGGAAGGGAGATACGCAGTATTTT. It encodes CASSLPTSGKGDTQYF.

The J gene is TRBJ2-5, the V gene TRBV13, with a tentative D call TRBD1 (6 bases). This CDR3 is 14 amino acids long. The germline gives CDR1 PRHDT, CDR2 FYEKMQ (reference sequence). The V end was cut by 4 bases, the J end by 4 bases, with 13 bases between. DNA of the CDR3: TGTGCCAGCAGCTACCAACAGGGAATAGAGACCCAGTACTTC. Translating it yields CASSYQQGIETQYF.

This sequence joins TRBV5-1 and TRBJ2-7, with D possibly being TRBD1 (6 bases). Germline CDR1 and CDR2: SGHRS and YFSETQ. This CDR3 region has 15 residues. The V end lost 2 bases, the J end lost 2 bases, and 14 bases lay between the germline ends. This chain's CDR3 is CASSLLGQRTYEQYF. DNA of the CDR3: TGCGCCAGCAGCTTACTAGGACAGCGGACCTACGAGCAGTACTTC.

In its sample, this clone was seen a few times. As DNA, the CDR3 is TGTGCCAGCAGCCACTTCAAAGGCCCAGCGGGAGGGTGGGGTGAGCAGTTCTTC. It codes for CASSHFKGPAGGWGEQFF. This sequence joins TRBV14 and TRBJ2-1, with 10 bases that match TRBD2. The CDR3 has 18 residues. Trimming removed 3 bases from V and 9 bases from J; junction bases left unmatched: 17. Germline CDR1 is SGHDN and CDR2 is FVKESK.

The J gene is TRBJ1-4, the V gene TRBV15, with D possibly being TRBD1 (6 bases). Germline values: CDR1 LNHNV, CDR2 YYDKDF (reference sequence). Trimming removed 5 bases from V and 6 bases from J, with 10 bases in between. CDR3 size: 13 residues. Here the CDR3 DNA reads TGTGCCACCAGCGAACAGGGTTATGAAAAACTGTTTTTT. Its translation is CATSEQGYEKLFF.

The gene calls are TRBV6-1 and TRBJ1-6; D call uncertain. CDR1 is MNHNS and CDR2 is SASEGT in the germline V gene. The CDR3 has 13 amino acids. V gave up 6 bases and J gave up 6 bases, with 9 bases separating them. The CDR3 DNA reads as TGTGCCAGCAGAGAGGCGGTTAATTCACCCCTCCACTTT. Protein product: CASREAVNSPLHF.

The chain links TRBV6-1 to TRBJ1-1; D might be TRBD1 (5 bases). Trimming pared 7 bases from V and 0 bases from J, leaving 12 bases between. Germline CDR1 MNHNS, CDR2 SASEGT. CDR3 size: 14 residues. The CDR3 bases are TGTGCCAGCATTCAGGGTACTATGAACACTGAAGCTTTCTTT. This sequence encodes CASIQGTMNTEAFF.

This chain joins TRBV5-1 and TRBJ1-2; a possible D gene is TRBD1 (6 bases). The CDR3 length is 14 residues. Germline V lookup: CDR1 SGHRS, CDR2 YFSETQ. Trimming stripped 2 bases from V and 7 bases from J, with 15 bases between. As DNA, the CDR3 is TGCGCCAGCAGCTTTCTTGAACAGGGCGGTGGCTACACCTTC. Translated, it gives CASSFLEQGGGYTF.

This clone was found a few times. V usage is TRBV28 and J usage is TRBJ2-3; 9 positions agree with TRBD2. Per germline, CDR1 MDHEN and CDR2 SYDVKM. The CDR3 sequence is 15 residues long. Unmatched junction bases numbered 5, after V lost 3 bases and J lost 4 bases. CDR3 DNA: TGTGCCAGCAGTTTTAGCGGGAGCAGCCCAGATACGCAGTATTTT. This gives the protein CASSFSGSSPDTQYF.

The CDR3 DNA follows: TGTGCCAGCAGCCAAGAGGCAGGGGTGAGCTATGGCTACACCTTC. The encoded protein is CASSQEAGVSYGYTF. The chain carries TRBV4-2 and TRBJ1-2; tentatively, D is TRBD1 (6 bases). Germline CDR1 is LGHNA and CDR2 is YNFKEQ. The V gene lost 0 bases and the J gene lost 4 bases, with 12 bases spanning the gap. The CDR3 extends over 15 amino acids.

In DNA form, the CDR3 reads TGTGCCAGCAGTCCAATGGACAGTAAGGATGAGCAGTTCTTC. Encoded protein: CASSPMDSKDEQFF. J is TRBJ2-1 and V is TRBV6-5; tentative D call: TRBD1 (6 bases). The CDR3 runs to 14 residues. V lost 5 bases and J lost 8, with 16 bases in between. CDR1 is MNHEY and CDR2 is SVGAGI in the germline V gene.

The rearrangement links TRBV27 to TRBJ1-5, with 8 bases lining up with TRBD1. This CDR3 comprises 16 residues. V gave up 2 bases and J gave up 2 bases; unmatched junction bases: 5. Per the germline V gene, CDR1 is MNHEY and CDR2 is SMNVEV (reference sequence). The chain's CDR3 is CASSLRTGSGNQPQHF. Written as DNA, the CDR3 is TGTGCCAGCAGTTTAAGGACAGGGTCGGGCAATCAGCCCCAGCATTTT.